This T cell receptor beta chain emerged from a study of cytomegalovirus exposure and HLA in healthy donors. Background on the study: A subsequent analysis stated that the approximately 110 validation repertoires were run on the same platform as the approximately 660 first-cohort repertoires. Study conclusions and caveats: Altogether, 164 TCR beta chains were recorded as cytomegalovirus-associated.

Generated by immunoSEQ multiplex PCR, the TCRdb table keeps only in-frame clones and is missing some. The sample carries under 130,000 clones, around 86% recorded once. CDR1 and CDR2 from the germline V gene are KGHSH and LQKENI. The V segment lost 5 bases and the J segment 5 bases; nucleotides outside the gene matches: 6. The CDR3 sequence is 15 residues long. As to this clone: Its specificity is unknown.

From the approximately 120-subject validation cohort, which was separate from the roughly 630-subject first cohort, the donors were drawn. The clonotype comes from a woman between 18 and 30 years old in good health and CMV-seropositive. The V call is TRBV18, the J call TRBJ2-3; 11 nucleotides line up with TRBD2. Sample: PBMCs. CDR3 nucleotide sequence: TGTGCCAGCTCAGTACTAGCGGGGGAAAAAGATACGCAGTATTTT. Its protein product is CASSVLAGEKDTQYF. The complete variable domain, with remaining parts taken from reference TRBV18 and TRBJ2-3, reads NAGVMQNPRHLVRRRGQEARLRCSPMKGHSHVYWYRQLPEEGLKFMVYLQKENIIDESGMPKERFSAEFPKEGPSILRIQQVVRGDSAAYFCASSVLAGEKDTQYFGPGTRLTVL.